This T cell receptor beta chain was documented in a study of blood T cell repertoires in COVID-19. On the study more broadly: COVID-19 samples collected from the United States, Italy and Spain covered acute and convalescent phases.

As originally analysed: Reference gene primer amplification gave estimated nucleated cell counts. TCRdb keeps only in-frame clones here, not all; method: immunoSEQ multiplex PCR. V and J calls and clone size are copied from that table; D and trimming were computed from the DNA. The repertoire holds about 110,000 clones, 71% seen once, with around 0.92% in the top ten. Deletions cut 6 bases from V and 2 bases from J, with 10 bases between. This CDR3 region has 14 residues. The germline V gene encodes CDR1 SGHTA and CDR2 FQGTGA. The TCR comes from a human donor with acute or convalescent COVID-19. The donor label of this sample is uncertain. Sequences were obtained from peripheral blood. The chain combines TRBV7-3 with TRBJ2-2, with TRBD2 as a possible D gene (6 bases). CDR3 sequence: CASSFGLNTGELFF. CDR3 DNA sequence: TGTGCCAGCAGTTTCGGACTAAACACCGGGGAGCTGTTTTTT.